The present entry profiles one TCR beta chain with its context. Its antigen is still unknown. One base away there is no much larger clone; base qualities are not given. Including cysteine and phenylalanine, the CDR3 has 18 amino acids. Only the CDR3 DNA stays, 54 bases, in frame from base 1. Trimming costs V 3 bases and J 2 bases, and their ends lie 22 bases apart. CDR1 KGHSH and CDR2 LQKENI are derived from the germline V gene. This specimen comes from a study of blood T cell repertoires in COVID-19 (TCRdb year 2020). About the full investigation: The collaborator samples originated in the United States, Italy and Spain and spanned the acute and convalescent phases of COVID-19. The samples were drawn from the first 160 participants of the ongoing ImmuneRACE study and from over a thousand subjects provided by 6 global collaborators. Where HLA class I and class II types were available, the types were taken from metadata supplied by the sample provider, not from assay-based typing. The repertoires were released in a freely available public database intended as a resource for research on the immune response to SARS-CoV-2. A de-identified subject ID, COVID-19 status, age in years and sex were almost always included in the sample metadata. The material from the prospective study consisted of cDNA or gDNA derived from T cells, B-cell-depleted T cells, or PBMCs. Subjects who had been exposed to COVID-19, were actively infected with it, or had recovered from it provided the deeply sampled blood TCRbeta repertoires that made up the dataset.

Each collaborating institution followed its own protocols to collect whole blood in K2EDTA tubes. Collaborator samples were shipped for TCRbeta analysis as frozen whole blood, isolated PBMCs, or DNA extracted from either sample type. The full study reports these points: The amount of clinical and demographic metadata varied by source and participant and was provided uncurated.

TCRbeta CDR3 regions were amplified from genomic DNA using the immunoSEQ Assay, a bias-controlled multiplex PCR. Regarding the original processing steps: Within the assay, amplification of reference gene primers was used to estimate how many nucleated cells each sample contained. Sequence reads were collapsed and filtered to measure the absolute abundance of every unique TCRbeta CDR3 rearrangement. Productive Simpson clonality was computed per sample as the square root of Simpson's diversity index over productive rearrangements. TCRdb mirrors the immuneACCESS table, restricted to in-frame sequences. Some clones are absent from its copies; in checked studies, under half trace to an unresolved V gene, and the reason for the others is unknown. The DNA gave D and trimming, while V, J and clone size come from that table. The sample includes a few hundred thousand clones, with 84% observed a single time. The ten most abundant clones make up around 13% of the sample.

The sample consisted of peripheral blood. The V gene is TRBV18 and the J gene is TRBJ2-5, with the D gene not confidently named. This sequence was found in a human donor in a cohort sampled during active COVID-19. The sequence in DNA is TGTGCCAGCTCACCCCTCGCCCCAGCGCGGCTAGTACAAGAGACCCAGTACTTC. Its coded protein is CASSPLAPARLVQETQYF.